Below, 20 T cell receptor beta chains from the same sample are listed, as sequenced in a study of T cells in Graves' hyperthyroidism and ophthalmopathy. Amplification of TCR beta CDR3 regions was performed using RNA transcripts as template. An initial round of RT-PCR targeting the TCR CDR3 relied on the HTBI primer set. MiXCR, run by TCRdb on the multiplex PCR reads, gives a single entry per CDR3 protein. The table lists over 400,000 distinct CDR3 sequences, about 20% of them singletons. Sequences were obtained from blood. The receptors were gathered from a woman between 70 and 85 years old with Graves' ophthalmopathy.

V is TRBV10-3 and J is TRBJ1-1, with 10 nucleotides matching TRBD1. There are 14 residues in the CDR3. With 10 bases clipped from V and 2 bases from J, the junction kept 7 bases outside the gene matches. Germline V gene sequence: CDR1 ENHRY, CDR2 SYGVKD. For the CDR3, the DNA is TGTGCCACACGACAGGGGGCGACCAACACTGAAGCTTTCTTT. This gives the protein CATRQGATNTEAFF.

The gene calls are TRBV3-1 and TRBJ2-7; perhaps TRBD1 as D (6 bases). The V end was cut by 3 bases, the J end by 4 bases, with 13 bases between. This CDR3 is built from 14 residues. Germline values: CDR1 LGHDT, CDR2 YNNKEL (reference sequence). CDR3 sequence: CASSQLGASYEQYF. The CDR3, as DNA: TGTGCCAGCAGCCAGTTGGGGGCGTCATACGAGCAGTACTTC.

The chain recombines TRBV18 with TRBJ2-7, with 7 positions matching TRBD1. CDR3 length: 15 residues. CDR1 and CDR2 (germline): KGHSH, LQKENI. Trimming removed 1 base from V and 3 bases from J; junction bases left unmatched: 6. CDR3: CASSPQGTAYYEQYF. The CDR3, as DNA: TGTGCCAGCTCACCACAGGGGACAGCATACTACGAGCAGTACTTC. The full variable domain, rest sourced from reference TRBV18 and TRBJ2-7, is NAGVMQNPRHLVRRRGQEARLRCSPMKGHSHVYWYRQLPEEGLKFMVYLQKENIIDESGMPKERFSAEFPKEGPSILRIQQVVRGDSAAYFCASSPQGTAYYEQYFGPGTRLTVT.

In its sample, this clonotype was seen many times. The gene calls are TRBV30 and TRBJ2-3, with D unresolved. V was cut by 2 bases and J by 1 base, with 7 bases left in between. CDR1 is GTSNPN and CDR2 is SVGIG in the germline V gene (reference sequence). This CDR3 has 13 residues. The CDR3 sequence: CAWSRRGTDTQYF. DNA of the CDR3: TGTGCCTGGAGTCGTAGGGGCACAGATACGCAGTATTTT.

The sample holds many counts of this clonotype. V is TRBV7-9 and J is TRBJ1-1; TRBD1 aligns across 9 bases. The CDR3 contains 14 residues. The V gene end was trimmed by 6 bases and the J gene end by 1 base; junction bases not matched to a gene: 3. CDR1 and CDR2 (germline): SEHNR, FQNEAQ (reference sequence). The DNA for the CDR3 is TGTGCCAGCAGAAGGACAGGGGCGAACACTGAAGCTTTCTTT. Translating gives CASRRTGANTEAFF.

CDR3 sequence (DNA): TGCGCCAGCAGCAAAGATTTGACAGGCCCCTATGGCTACACCTTC. Translated, it gives CASSKDLTGPYGYTF. The chain uses TRBV5-1 and TRBJ1-2; D possibly corresponds to TRBD1 (6 bases). The CDR3 is 15 residues long. In germline, CDR1 is SGHRS, CDR2 YFSETQ. V was pared by 4 bases and J by 4 bases, with 17 bases between.

The V gene is TRBV10-3, the J gene TRBJ2-7, with D uncertain. CDR3 size: 11 residues. Trimming pared 6 bases from V and 3 bases from J, leaving 6 bases between. Germline CDR1 is ENHRY and CDR2 is SYGVKD. CDR3 in amino acids: CAISLGYEQYF. CDR3 bases: TGTGCCATCAGCCTTGGCTACGAGCAGTACTTC.

Only a few counts were recorded for this clonotype. This chain uses TRBV30 with TRBJ1-5; D is ambiguous. Per the germline V gene, CDR1 is GTSNPN and CDR2 is SVGIG (reference sequence). The V and J ends lost 1 base and 7 bases respectively, with 8 bases between them. CDR3 length: 12 amino acids. The CDR3 region has the DNA TGTGCCTGGAGTGGGGTTGACCAGCCCCAGCATTTT. Its translation: CAWSGVDQPQHF. Complete variable domain (other parts from reference TRBV30 and TRBJ1-5): SQTIHQWPATLVQPVGSPLSLECTVEGTSNPNLYWYRQAAGRGLQLLFYSVGIGQISSEVPQNLSASRPQDRQFILSSKKLLLSDSGFYLCAWSGVDQPQHFGDGTRLSIL.

V gene TRBV10-1 combines with J gene TRBJ2-2, with no clear D. CDR1 is WNHNN, CDR2 SYGVQD, per germline (reference sequence). The CDR3 covers 15 residues. Trimming shortened V by 3 bases and J by 0 bases, and 8 bases separated the two germline ends. The CDR3 DNA reads TGCGCCAGCAGTGAACAGAACGCGAACACCGGGGAGCTGTTTTTT. Translating it yields CASSEQNANTGELFF.

The table lists this clonotype with many counts. The CDR3 sequence is CASSLSLRNTEAFF. CDR3 nucleotide sequence: TGTGCCAGCAGTTTATCTCTCCGGAACACTGAAGCTTTCTTT. The genes are TRBV12-3 or TRBV12-4 and TRBJ1-1; no clear D. Trimming left V 2 bases short and J 1 base short, with 8 bases between. CDR3 size: 14 residues.

This chain links TRBV6-5 with TRBJ2-2, with D perhaps matching TRBD1 (6 bases). Per the germline V gene, CDR1 is MNHEY and CDR2 is SVGAGI. This CDR3 is 18 amino acids long. Trimming took 3 bases from V and 6 from J, leaving 23 bases between them. CDR3 DNA sequence: TGTGCCAGCAGTTATTCCCCGGCAGGGGATTCTAGGGCCGGGGAGCTGTTTTTT. It is translated as CASSYSPAGDSRAGELFF.

This clonotype was observed many times. The chain joins TRBV29-1 to TRBJ2-3; D is unresolved. This CDR3 has 12 residues. The V end was cut by 7 bases, the J end by 5 bases, with 13 bases between. Germline V CDR1 and CDR2: SQVTM, ANQGSEA. This CDR3 is CSGGMSVDTQYF. CDR3 nucleotide sequence: TGCAGCGGCGGAATGTCGGTAGATACGCAGTATTTT.

This clonotype was seen ten or more times. This chain uses TRBV7-2 with TRBJ2-1; D gene unclear. The length of the CDR3 is 13 residues. The V end was cut by 1 base, the J end by 9 bases, with 10 bases between. Germline CDR1 SGHTA, CDR2 FQGNSA. The CDR3 DNA sequence: TGTGCCAGCAGCTTAGGAGGTCGAGGTGAGCAGTTCTTC. Amino acid sequence: CASSLGGRGEQFF.

This clonotype was seen more than once but under ten times. The J gene is TRBJ1-3, the V gene TRBV3-1; 9 bases fit TRBD1. Germline V gene data show CDR1 as LGHDT and CDR2 as YNNKEL (reference sequence). CDR3 length: 16 residues. After removal of 4 bases from V and 7 bases from J, the junction contained 11 bases not matched to a gene. CDR3 in amino acids: CASSPSIGQGLNTIYF. CDR3 DNA: TGTGCCAGCAGCCCATCCATAGGACAGGGGTTGAACACCATATATTTT.

This clonotype showed up many times. The chain employs TRBV27 and TRBJ1-2; D remains unclear. Trimming removed 2 bases from V and 2 bases from J, with 6 bases in between. This CDR3 region has 13 residues. Germline V gene lookup returns CDR1 MNHEY and CDR2 SMNVEV (reference sequence). CDR3 amino acids: CASSLRVNYGYTF. CDR3 sequence (DNA): TGTGCCAGCAGTTTAAGGGTCAACTATGGCTACACCTTC.

This clonotype was found a few times. The chain is built from TRBV24-1 and TRBJ2-2; 7 bases fit TRBD2. Germline values: CDR1 KGHDR, CDR2 SFDVKD. The length of the CDR3 is 15 residues. The V segment lost 7 bases and the J segment 5 bases; nucleotides outside the gene matches: 9. DNA of the CDR3: TGTGCCACCAGCGACCCGGGAGGAGAAACCGGGGAGCTGTTTTTT. Residues: CATSDPGGETGELFF.

This chain connects TRBV5-4 to TRBJ1-5; unclear D gene. Germline assignment: CDR1 SGHNT and CDR2 YYREEE (reference sequence). The CDR3 has 14 amino acids. The V and J ends lost 4 bases and 4 bases respectively, with 12 bases between them. CDR3 sequence (DNA): TGTGCCAGCAGCGCTGACGGACCGAATCAGCCCCAGCATTTT. This codes for CASSADGPNQPQHF.

This clonotype has just a few counts. V gene TRBV7-2 combines with J gene TRBJ2-7, with TRBD1 matching over 8 bases. The CDR3 consists of 14 residues. Trimming cost V 7 bases and J 2 bases; bases outside gene matches: 7. Germline V gene sequence: CDR1 SGHTA, CDR2 FQGNSA. CDR3 nucleotides: TGTGCCAGCATGCGGACAGGGATTACCTACGAGCAGTACTTC. It specifies CASMRTGITYEQYF.

The sample holds many counts of this clonotype. V usage is TRBV11-2 and J usage is TRBJ2-5; D gene uncertain. This CDR3 is built from 14 residues. V lost 3 bases, J lost 1 base, and 9 bases lay in between. The germline V gene encodes CDR1 SGHAT and CDR2 FQNNGV. CDR3 amino acids: CASSFNQRQETQYF. The CDR3, as DNA: TGTGCCAGCAGCTTTAACCAGCGCCAAGAGACCCAGTACTTC.

Only a few counts were recorded for this clonotype. The CDR3 DNA follows: TGCAGTGCTAGAGTTGGCTCGGGCGGGAGGAGGAGCACAGATACGCAGTATTTT. Residues: CSARVGSGGRRSTDTQYF. This chain connects TRBV20-1 to TRBJ2-3; 8 nucleotides match TRBD2. The length of the CDR3 is 18 residues. After removal of 1 base from V and 0 bases from J, the junction contained 12 bases not matched to a gene. Per the germline V gene, CDR1 is DFQATT and CDR2 is SNEGSKA (reference sequence).